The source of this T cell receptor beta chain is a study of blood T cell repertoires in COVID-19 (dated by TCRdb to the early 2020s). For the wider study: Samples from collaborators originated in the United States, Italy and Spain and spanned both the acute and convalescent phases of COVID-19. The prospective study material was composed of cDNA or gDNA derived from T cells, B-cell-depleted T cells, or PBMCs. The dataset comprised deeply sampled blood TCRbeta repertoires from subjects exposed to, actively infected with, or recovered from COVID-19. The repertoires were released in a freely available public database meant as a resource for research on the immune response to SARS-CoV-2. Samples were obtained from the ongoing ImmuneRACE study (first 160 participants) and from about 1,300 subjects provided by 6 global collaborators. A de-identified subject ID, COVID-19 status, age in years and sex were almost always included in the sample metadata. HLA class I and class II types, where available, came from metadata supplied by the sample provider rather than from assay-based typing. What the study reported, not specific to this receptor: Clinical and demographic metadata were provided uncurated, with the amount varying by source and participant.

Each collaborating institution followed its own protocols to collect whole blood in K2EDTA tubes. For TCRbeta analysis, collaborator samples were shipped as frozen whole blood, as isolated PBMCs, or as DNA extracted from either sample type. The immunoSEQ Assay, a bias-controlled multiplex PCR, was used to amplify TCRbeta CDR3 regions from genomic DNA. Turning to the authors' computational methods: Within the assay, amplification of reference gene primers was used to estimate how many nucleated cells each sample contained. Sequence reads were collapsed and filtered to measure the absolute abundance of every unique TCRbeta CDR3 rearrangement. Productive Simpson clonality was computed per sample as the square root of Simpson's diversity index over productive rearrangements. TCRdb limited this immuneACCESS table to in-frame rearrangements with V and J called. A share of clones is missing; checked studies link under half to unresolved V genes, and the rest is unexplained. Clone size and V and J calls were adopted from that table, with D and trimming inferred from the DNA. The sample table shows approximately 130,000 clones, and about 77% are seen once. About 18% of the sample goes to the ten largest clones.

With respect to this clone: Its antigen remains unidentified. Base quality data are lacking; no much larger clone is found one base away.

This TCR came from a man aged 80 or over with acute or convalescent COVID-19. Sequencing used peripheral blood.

The DNA sequence reads TGTGCCAGCAGCTTAGTCTCGGACAGTTTGCAGTTCTTC. Translated, it reads CASSLVSDSLQFF. Recombination connected TRBV11-3 to TRBJ2-1; matching of 6 bases hints at TRBD1 as the D gene. At the junction V is shortened by 1 base and J by 12 bases, with 13 bases in between. The CDR3 covers 13 residues, taking in both the cysteine and the phenylalanine. Only the CDR3 portion is preserved as DNA: 39 bases, with reading frame beginning at the first base. Reading the germline V gene gives CDR1 SGHNT and CDR2 YENEEA.